The rows below give T cell receptor beta chains drawn from one sample of a study of control samples from healthy donors and cancer patients. TCRdb's copy holds only in-frame clones and misses some; the assay was immunoSEQ multiplex PCR. The sample carries 60,000 to 80,000 clones, roughly 90% recorded once. The source material was blood. Every receptor here comes from a woman aged 45-65 years in good health. The CDR3 runs from the conserved cysteine through the conserved F or W. D genes are given only for firm matches. Part of the rows lack a size; the others show once, few, many or a class for expanded clones.

d_call j_call clone_size v_call cdr3_nt cdr3_aa
- TRBJ2-5 - TRBV11-2 TGTGCCAGCAGCTCAGTGTCTAAAGAGACCCAGTACTTC CASSSVSKETQYF
- TRBJ2-3 - TRBV11-3 TGTGCCAGCAGCGGACGCACAGATACGCAGTATTTT CASSGRTDTQYF
TRBD2 TRBJ2-1 - TRBV18 TGTGCCAGCCATAGGTCCGGAACTAGCGTTAATGAGCAGTTCTTC CASHRSGTSVNEQFF
- TRBJ2-2 - TRBV30 TGTGCCTGGAGTGTAGGGGATCCCGGGGAGCTGTTTTTT CAWSVGDPGELFF
TRBD2 TRBJ2-4 - TRBV11-2 TGTGCCAGCAGCTTATCTAATAGCGGGAGTAAAACCAAAAACATTCAGTACTTC CASSLSNSGSKTKNIQYF
TRBD1 TRBJ2-3 once TRBV9 TGTGCCAGCAGCGACCGGGACAGGACGACGGATACGCAGTATTTT CASSDRDRTTDTQYF
TRBD2 TRBJ2-7 - TRBV13 TGTGCCAGCAGCTTAGGTCTAGCGGGTATCCCCCTTCACTACGAGCAGTACTTC CASSLGLAGIPLHYEQYF
- TRBJ2-7 - TRBV28 TGTGCCAGCGGAACCTACGAGCAGTACTTC CASGTYEQYF
- TRBJ2-6 - TRBV7-2 TGTGCCAGCAGCTTAAGGCAGGCCATCCCTTCTGGGGCCAACGTCCTGACTTTC CASSLRQAIPSGANVLTF
TRBD1 TRBJ1-6 - TRBV5-1 TGCGCCAGCAGCTTGGTACCGTACAGGGGGCGCGCCGGCCTAGATTCACCCCTCCACTTT CASSLVPYRGRAGLDSPLHF
- TRBJ2-3 - TRBV19 TGTGCCAGTAGTTTGAGGGGAGGAGGCACAGATACGCAGTATTTT CASSLRGGGTDTQYF
TRBD1 TRBJ1-6 - TRBV5-1 TGCGCCAGCAGCTTGGAAACAGGGGAAGGTTCACCCCTCCACTTT CASSLETGEGSPLHF
- TRBJ1-2 - TRBV30 TGTGCCTGGAGTAGAATGGCGAGCCACTCGGGCTACACCTTC CAWSRMASHSGYTF
- TRBJ1-1 - TRBV7-9 TGTGCCAGCAGCTTTGGGGGGTCGGGCACTGAAGCTTTCTTT CASSFGGSGTEAFF
TRBD2 TRBJ2-1 - TRBV5-4 TGTGCCAGCAGCGTGGGACTAGTATCCAATGAGCAGTTCTTC CASSVGLVSNEQFF
- TRBJ2-7 - TRBV5-5 TGTGCCAGCAGCTTTTTCGGGGGAACACCATTGTACGAGCAGTACTTC CASSFFGGTPLYEQYF
TRBD2 TRBJ2-3 - TRBV13 TGTGCCAGCAGCCGACTAGCGGAAGAATACACAGATACGCAGTATTTT CASSRLAEEYTDTQYF
- TRBJ2-2 - TRBV12-3/TRBV12-4 TGTGCCAGCAGTTTATCCGCGACAGGGGAGCTGTTTTTT CASSLSATGELFF
- TRBJ2-1 once TRBV30 TGTGCCTGGAGGGGACCCCCGAGGATGAATGAGCAGTTCTTC CAWRGPPRMNEQFF
- TRBJ2-2 few TRBV10-3 TGTGCCGCCGGCCCGGCAGGGAGGAGCACCGGGGAGCTGTTTTTT CAAGPAGRSTGELFF
TRBD2 TRBJ2-1 - TRBV5-1 TGCGCCAGCAGCTCCCGACTAGCGGGAGGGCCCAAGAATGAGCAGTTCTTC CASSSRLAGGPKNEQFF
- TRBJ1-1 - TRBV18 TGTGCCAGCTCAGTTACCATCGAGACTGAAGCTTTCTTT CASSVTIETEAFF
- TRBJ2-1 once TRBV2 TGTGCCAGCCAGCCCAGGGCCTACAATGAGCAGTTCTTC CASQPRAYNEQFF
- TRBJ2-4 - TRBV2 TGTGCCAGCAGTAAAGACGAACGGATCACAAACATTCAGTACTTC CASSKDERITNIQYF
- TRBJ1-1 - TRBV28 TGTGCCAGCAGTTTATGGGGTTCCGGGAACACTGAAGCTTTCTTT CASSLWGSGNTEAFF
- TRBJ2-7 - TRBV5-1 TGCGCCAGCAGCTCGGCGGGGCAAGGAGGCGACGAGCAGTACTTC CASSSAGQGGDEQYF
TRBD1 TRBJ1-1 - TRBV7-3 TGTGCCAGCAGTTCAGAGTCAGGGGGCACTGAAGCTTTCTTT CASSSESGGTEAFF
- TRBJ2-2 - TRBV11-2 TGTGCCAGCAGCTTAGATTGGATCGGGGAGCTGTTTTTT CASSLDWIGELFF